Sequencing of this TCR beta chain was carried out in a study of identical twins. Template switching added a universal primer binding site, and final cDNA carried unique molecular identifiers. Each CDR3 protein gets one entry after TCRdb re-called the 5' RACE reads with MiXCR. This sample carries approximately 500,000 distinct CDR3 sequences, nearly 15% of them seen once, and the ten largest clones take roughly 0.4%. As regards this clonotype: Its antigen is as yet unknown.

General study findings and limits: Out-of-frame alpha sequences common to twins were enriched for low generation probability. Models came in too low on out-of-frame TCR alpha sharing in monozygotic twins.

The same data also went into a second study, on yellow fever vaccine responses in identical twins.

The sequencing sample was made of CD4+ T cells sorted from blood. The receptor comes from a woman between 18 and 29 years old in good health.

The CDR3 region has the DNA TGCAGTGCTCATGGGACAGCGAACACCGGGGAGCTGTTTTTT. Translation gives CSAHGTANTGELFF. The rearrangement joins TRBV20-1 to TRBJ2-2; 7 nucleotides line up with TRBD1. The CDR3 totals 14 residues. J was trimmed by 0 bases and V by 5 bases; bases with no gene match: 3. Germline V lookup: CDR1 DFQATT, CDR2 SNEGSKA (reference sequence).